The 21 T cell receptor beta chains below were found in one sample sequenced in a study of CD8+CD57+ T cells in acquired aplastic anemia. TCR beta VDJ combinations and CDR3 sequences were profiled from genomic DNA. One entry per CDR3 protein, called by TCRdb with MiXCR from the reads. The table includes a few hundred thousand distinct CDR3 sequences, under 40% detected once. The sequenced patients had an expansion of CD8+CD57+ cells seen by flow cytometry. Input material: sorted CD4+, CD8+, or CD8+CD57+ T cells (not recorded which) from PBMCs. All receptors come from a human donor with aplastic anemia.

This rearrangement joins TRBV12-3 or TRBV12-4 to TRBJ2-3; the D gene is possibly TRBD2 (5 bases). Deletions cut 5 bases from V and 8 bases from J, with 11 bases between. This CDR3 has 12 amino acids. The CDR3 DNA follows: TGTGCCAGCAGTCTTCTAGCTATTACGCAGTATTTT. Residues: CASSLLAITQYF.

This chain uses TRBV12-5 with TRBJ2-2; the match to TRBD2 covers 8 bases. The CDR3 consists of 15 residues. Germline assignment: CDR1 LGHNT and CDR2 FRNRAP. V was pared by 7 bases and J by 4 bases, with 8 bases of the junction left unmatched. In nucleotides, the CDR3 is TGTGCTAGTGACACCCCCAGCGGGGGCACCGGGGAGCTGTTTTTT. Its translation is CASDTPSGGTGELFF.

There are a few counts of this clonotype. The chain combines TRBV3-1 with TRBJ1-3; D unresolved. The CDR3 has 14 amino acids. Germline loops: CDR1 LGHDT, CDR2 YNNKEL (reference sequence). V was shortened by 2 bases and J by 1 base, with 6 bases between the two germline ends. CDR3: CASSQSSSGNTIYF. Written as DNA, the CDR3 is TGTGCCAGCAGCCAATCTAGTTCTGGAAACACCATATATTTT.

As to this clonotype: In this CDR3 the conserved last residue, phenylalanine or tryptophan, is missing, so a read error is likely. The V call is TRBV7-9, the J call TRBJ2-7; tentatively, D is TRBD1 (6 bases). This CDR3 is 14 amino acids long. The V gene's germline CDR1 is SEHNR and CDR2 FQNEAQ (reference sequence). V was cut by 5 bases and J by 3 bases, with 14 bases left in between. CDR3 sequence reads: CASSHGTRIYEQYS. The CDR3 nucleotides read TGTGCCAGCAGCCACGGGACACGGATCTACGAGCAGTACTCC.

This sequence joins TRBV20-1 and TRBJ1-2, with a weak D call TRBD1 (5 bases). The germline V and J ends were trimmed by 3 bases and 11 bases, with 13 bases remaining between them. The CDR3 contains 11 residues. The germline V gene encodes CDR1 DFQATT and CDR2 SNEGSKA (reference sequence). The CDR3 spells CSASKGLGYTF. CDR3 DNA: TGCAGTGCTAGTAAGGGGTTAGGGTACACCTTC.

This clonotype has more than one count but fewer than ten. The chain has TRBV5-6 and TRBJ1-2; 10 bases fit TRBD1. The CDR3 runs to 16 residues. V gave up 4 bases and J gave up 7 bases; unmatched junction bases: 13. CDR1 is SGHDT, CDR2 YYEEEE, per germline. In DNA, the CDR3 is TGTGCCAGCAGCGCATACAAGACAGGGGGCGCGATTGGCTACACCTTC. This translates into CASSAYKTGGAIGYTF.

Ten or more counts support this clonotype. This chain uses TRBV20-1 with TRBJ2-7, with 7 bases that match TRBD2. V was pared by 5 bases and J by 7 bases, with 8 bases of the junction left unmatched. The CDR3 contains 12 residues. The germline V gene has CDR1 DFQATT and CDR2 SNEGSKA (reference sequence). CDR3 in DNA: TGCAGTGCTGAGACTAGCTCCCGTGAGCAGTACTTC. It yields the protein CSAETSSREQYF.

For this clonotype: This may come from a read error, since a much larger clone is one base off. The chain combines TRBV5-1 with TRBJ2-7; unclear D gene. The CDR3 length is 15 residues. CDR1 is SGHRS and CDR2 is YFSETQ in the germline V gene. With 0 bases removed from V and 1 base from J, the gap between germline ends came to 11 bases. Written as DNA, the CDR3 is TGCGCCAGCAGCTTGGCCACTGCCCGATCCTACGAGCAGTACTTC. This codes for CASSLATARSYEQYF.

This clonotype was detected many times. The V call is TRBV7-9, the J call TRBJ1-2; weak D call: TRBD1 (5 bases). Per the germline V gene, CDR1 is SEHNR and CDR2 is FQNEAQ (reference sequence). V shed 5 bases and J shed 1 base, with 11 bases lying between them. The CDR3 is 14 residues long. The CDR3 loop is CASSARGSNYGYTF. CDR3 nucleotide sequence: TGTGCCAGCAGCGCCCGGGGCAGTAACTATGGCTACACCTTC. Filled out from reference TRBV7-9 and TRBJ1-2, the complete variable domain reads DTGVSQNPRHKITKRGQNVTFRCDPISEHNRLYWYRQTLGQGPEFLTYFQNEAQLEKSRLLSDRFSAERPKGSFSTLEIQRTEQGDSAMYLCASSARGSNYGYTFGSGTRLTVV.

The sample holds many counts of this clonotype. This sequence joins TRBV20-1 and TRBJ1-1; no clear D gene. Germline lookup yields CDR1 DFQATT and CDR2 SNEGSKA (reference sequence). The ends were cut back, 6 bases at V and 0 bases at J, with 8 bases in the middle. The CDR3 runs 12 residues. The CDR3 sequence: CSAQGLNTEAFF. In DNA, the CDR3 is TGCAGTGCCCAAGGGCTGAACACTGAAGCTTTCTTT.

The chain is built from TRBV10-3 and TRBJ1-1, with D tentatively TRBD1 (6 bases). Germline V CDR1 and CDR2: ENHRY, SYGVKD. Trimming left V 3 bases short and J 5 bases short, with 16 bases between. The CDR3 sequence is 15 residues long. CDR3 region: CAISEKTGIWTEAFF. The CDR3 nucleotides read TGTGCCATCAGTGAAAAAACAGGGATATGGACTGAAGCTTTCTTT.

This clonotype has a handful of counts. The chain uses TRBV20-1 and TRBJ2-1, with TRBD2 matching over 15 bases. Germline V lookup: CDR1 DFQATT, CDR2 SNEGSKA (reference sequence). Trimming removed 6 bases from V and 1 base from J; junction bases left unmatched: 10. This CDR3 has 18 amino acids. The CDR3 DNA sequence: TGCAGTGCCGTCAATCCCGGGACTAGCGGGGGGTCCTACAATGAGCAGTTCTTC. It yields the protein CSAVNPGTSGGSYNEQFF.

There are a few counts of this clonotype. CDR3 region: CASSPPGRVSGNTIYF. CDR3 coding DNA: TGTGCCAGTAGTCCGCCGGGACGGGTCTCTGGAAACACCATATATTTT. The V call is TRBV19, the J call TRBJ1-3; maybe TRBD1 (5 bases). The CDR3 has 16 amino acids. Germline lookup yields CDR1 LNHDA and CDR2 SQIVND (reference sequence). V was trimmed by 5 bases and J by 0 bases, leaving 14 bases between them.

The chain employs TRBV4-2 and TRBJ2-7, with unresolved D. Trimming took 0 bases from V and 0 from J, leaving 9 bases between them. The CDR3 has 15 residues. CDR1 is LGHNA, CDR2 YNFKEQ, per germline. The CDR3 DNA reads as TGTGCCAGCAGCCAAGAGGCGACCAGCTCCTACGAGCAGTACTTC. It codes for CASSQEATSSYEQYF.

The sample holds a few counts of this clonotype. The rearrangement joins TRBV19 to TRBJ1-1; D is unresolved. The CDR3 consists of 14 residues. The ends were cut back, 6 bases at V and 2 bases at J, with 13 bases in the middle. The germline V gene has CDR1 LNHDA and CDR2 SQIVND (reference sequence). The CDR3 region is CASSYYAANTEAFF. CDR3 DNA sequence: TGTGCCAGTAGCTACTACGCAGCAAACACTGAAGCTTTCTTT.

This CDR3 is CASSLVSSGRAPNEQFF. In DNA, the CDR3 is TGTGCCAGCAGCTTAGTGTCTAGCGGGAGGGCCCCCAATGAGCAGTTCTTC. The chain uses TRBV11-2 and TRBJ2-1; 12 nucleotides match TRBD2. There are 17 residues in the CDR3. The junction had 7 bases not matched to a gene; V was cut back by 1 base and J by 6 bases. CDR1 SGHAT and CDR2 FQNNGV come from the germline V gene.

This clonotype was recorded once. The chain links TRBV6-5 to TRBJ1-1; TRBD1 is a possible D gene (6 bases). Deletions cut 0 bases from V and 5 bases from J, with 13 bases between. The CDR3 has 15 residues. Germline assignment: CDR1 MNHEY and CDR2 SVGAGI. The CDR3 nucleotides read TGTGCCAGCAGTTACTCGAGAGGGGGTAGGACTGAAGCTTTCTTT. The encoded protein is CASSYSRGGRTEAFF.

At least ten counts were recorded for this clonotype. The rearrangement joins TRBV19 to TRBJ1-1; D unresolved. The V gene lost 3 bases and the J gene lost 1 base, with 9 bases spanning the gap. Looked up from germline, CDR1 is LNHDA and CDR2 is SQIVND (reference sequence). This CDR3 has 14 residues. The DNA for the CDR3 is TGTGCCAGTAGTATGGGCACAGCGAACACTGAAGCTTTCTTT. It codes for CASSMGTANTEAFF.

At least ten counts were recorded for this clonotype. The genes are TRBV2 and TRBJ2-3; TRBD2 aligns across 8 bases. The V segment lost 4 bases and the J segment 9 bases; nucleotides outside the gene matches: 6. Germline assignment: CDR1 SNHLY and CDR2 FYNNEI. The CDR3 contains 13 residues. The CDR3 sequence is CASSGQAGETQYF. CDR3 DNA: TGTGCCAGCAGTGGTCAAGCGGGGGAAACGCAGTATTTT.

The chain uses TRBV7-2 and TRBJ1-1; no clear D. The V end lost 6 bases, the J end lost 4 bases, and 18 bases lay between the germline ends. Germline assignment: CDR1 SGHTA and CDR2 FQGNSA. The CDR3 has 15 amino acids. In DNA, the CDR3 is TGTGCCAGCAGTCTTCGGGGAGGGCGACGCACTGAAGCTTTCTTT. As protein: CASSLRGGRRTEAFF.

This clonotype was seen a few times. This chain uses TRBV4-2 with TRBJ1-2, with a tentative D call TRBD1 (5 bases). The CDR3 has 15 residues. Germline-derived CDR1 and CDR2 are LGHNA and YNFKEQ. V lost 1 base to trimming and J lost 5 bases, with 14 bases between them. CDR3 coding DNA: TGTGCCAGCAGCCAAGGTGCCAGGGAGGCTTATGGCTACACCTTC. Translated, it gives CASSQGAREAYGYTF.